This is a list of T cell receptor beta chains from one sample in a study of control samples from healthy donors and cancer patients. Assay used: immunoSEQ multiplex PCR; TCRdb lists only in-frame clones, some missing. The repertoire holds some 48,000 clones, with about 94% as singletons. Sequencing was carried out using PBMCs. These receptors all come from a woman in her fifties or sixties with head and neck cancer. CDR3s include the opening cysteine and the closing phenylalanine or tryptophan. Some rows have no size entry. The others give once, few or many, or a class for an expanded clone.

V: TRBV10-3; size: -; CDR3: CATMGGSAYEQYF
V: TRBV7-8; size: -; CDR3: CASSLERNYGYTF
V: TRBV5-8; size: -; CDR3: CASSLGAGRGEQYF
V: TRBV3-1/TRBV3-2; size: -; CDR3: CASSPGGLLGGYTF
V: TRBV18; size: -; CDR3: CASSPDRGAEAFF
V: TRBV3-1/TRBV3-2; size: -; CDR3: CASSHLEGGEAFF
V: TRBV5-1; size: -; CDR3: CASSSVSQGEGTEAFF
V: TRBV5-6; size: -; CDR3: CASSLGSAGNTIYF
V: TRBV4-2; size: -; CDR3: CASSQESLETDTQYF
V: TRBV28; size: once; CDR3: CASSLGRGDTDTQYF
V: TRBV7-2; size: -; CDR3: CASSSSGSSGETQYF
V: TRBV30; size: -; CDR3: CAWSIIQGGNQPQHF
V: TRBV4-2; size: -; CDR3: CASSRTSGSYEQYF
V: TRBV29-1; size: -; CDR3: CSVVTDDTQYF
V: TRBV9; size: -; CDR3: CASSVATQTFTGELFF
V: TRBV11-3; size: -; CDR3: CASSLGSGAGNTIYF
V: TRBV20-1; size: once; CDR3: CSASHGAGSPYEQYF
V: TRBV27; size: once; CDR3: CASKGAGAAKGGYTF